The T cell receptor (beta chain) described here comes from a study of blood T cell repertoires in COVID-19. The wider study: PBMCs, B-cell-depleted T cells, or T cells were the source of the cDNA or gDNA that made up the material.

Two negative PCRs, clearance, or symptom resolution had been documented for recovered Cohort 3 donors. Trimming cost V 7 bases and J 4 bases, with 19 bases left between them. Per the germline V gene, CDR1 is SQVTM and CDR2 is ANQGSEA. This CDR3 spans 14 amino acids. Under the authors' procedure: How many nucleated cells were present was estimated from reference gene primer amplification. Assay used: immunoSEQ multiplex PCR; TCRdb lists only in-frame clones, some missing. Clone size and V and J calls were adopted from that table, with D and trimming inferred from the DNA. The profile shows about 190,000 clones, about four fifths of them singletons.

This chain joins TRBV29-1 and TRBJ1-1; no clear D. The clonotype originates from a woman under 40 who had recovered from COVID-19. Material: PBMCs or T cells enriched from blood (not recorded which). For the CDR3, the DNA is TGCAGCGCTTCGAGTGGTGGTGGAGGCACTGAAGCTTTCTTT. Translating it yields CSASSGGGGTEAFF.